This TCR beta chain was sequenced during a study of blood T cell repertoires in COVID-19. Study at large: Acute and convalescent COVID-19 samples came from the United States, Italy and Spain. Sample material is recorded as cDNA or gDNA derived from T cells, B-cell-depleted T cells, or PBMCs.

This clone was observed a handful of times. Germline CDR1 reads SGHRS; CDR2 reads YFSETQ. The CDR3 has 14 residues. V shed 3 bases, J shed 3 bases, and the junction held 4 bases outside the gene matches. Original handling: Estimation of nucleated cell counts relied on the amplification of reference gene primers. Repertoires were generated with immunoSEQ multiplex PCR, while TCRdb's copy carries only in-frame clones and drops some. V, J and clone size derive from that table, while D and trimming were established from the DNA sequence. The data contain 300,000 to 400,000 clones, around 86% of them singletons.

The V gene is TRBV5-1, the J gene TRBJ2-5; 8 nucleotides align to TRBD1. The source material was peripheral blood. This receptor was identified in a middle-aged man with active or convalescent COVID-19. As DNA, the CDR3 is TGCGCCAGCAGCTCACAGGGGGGAGAAGAGACCCAGTACTTC. This translates into CASSSQGGEETQYF.